Following are 29 T cell receptor beta chains from one sample sequenced in a study of glioma-infiltrating T cells. TCR alpha and beta CDR3 regions were amplified from RNA using iRepertoire nested multiplex PCR. Via MiXCR, TCRdb re-called the multiplex PCR reads, giving one row per CDR3 protein. The sample lists about 140,000 distinct CDR3 sequences, roughly two fifths occurring once. Sequencing was performed on glioma tissue, nonneoplastic brain tissue, or PBMCs (not recorded which). These receptors were obtained from a human donor with low-grade glioma or glioblastoma, undergoing nonglioma brain surgery, or in good health (not recorded which).

The genes are TRBV27 and TRBJ2-1; possibly TRBD2 for D (6 bases). Germline V gene data show CDR1 as MNHEY and CDR2 as SMNVEV (reference sequence). The CDR3 covers 14 residues. V gave up 5 bases and J gave up 3 bases, with 11 bases separating them. In nucleotides, the CDR3 is TGTGCCAGCAGTCTTGGGACTTTCTACAATGAGCAGTTCTTC. Translation gives CASSLGTFYNEQFF.

This clonotype was seen a handful of times. The rearrangement joins TRBV6-1 to TRBJ2-3; tentatively, D is TRBD2 (6 bases). Germline assignment: CDR1 MNHNS and CDR2 SASEGT. Trimming took off 5 bases at V and 0 bases at J, with 9 bases between the two ends. The CDR3 runs to 14 residues. CDR3 in amino acids: CASSTGTSTDTQYF. CDR3 bases: TGTGCCAGCAGTACCGGGACTAGCACAGATACGCAGTATTTT.

The gene calls are TRBV7-2 and TRBJ1-5, with a possible D match to TRBD1 (5 bases). V was clipped by 1 base and J by 3 bases, with 7 bases between them. Germline CDR1 and CDR2: SGHTA and FQGNSA. The CDR3 length is 14 residues. The CDR3 protein is CASSLDRYNQPQHF. In nucleotides, the CDR3 is TGTGCCAGCAGCTTAGACAGGTACAATCAGCCCCAGCATTTT.

As to this clonotype: This may be a read error, as it is one base from a much larger clone. J is TRBJ2-7 and V is TRBV6-1, with D tentatively TRBD1 (6 bases). The CDR3 has 13 residues. Germline CDR1 and CDR2: MNHNS and SASEGT. Between the trimmed V and J ends, which lost 5 bases and 7 bases, there was a span of 15 bases. This CDR3 reads CASSSSGDNEQYF. In nucleotides, the CDR3 is TGTGCCAGCAGTTCCTCTGGGGACAATGAGCAGTACTTC.

The J gene is TRBJ2-3, the V gene TRBV5-1, with D perhaps matching TRBD2 (5 bases). The CDR3 runs to 15 residues. Trimming shortened V by 0 bases and J by 2 bases, and 10 bases separated the two germline ends. Germline V lookup: CDR1 SGHRS, CDR2 YFSETQ. The CDR3 sequence: CASSLGDYITDTQYF. The CDR3 DNA reads as TGCGCCAGCAGCTTGGGAGACTACATCACAGATACGCAGTATTTT.

In its sample, this clonotype was seen a few times. The J gene is TRBJ2-1, the V gene TRBV20-1; the D gene is possibly TRBD1 (5 bases). The V gene's germline CDR1 is DFQATT and CDR2 SNEGSKA (reference sequence). The CDR3 runs to 14 residues. Trimming took off 0 bases at V and 3 bases at J, with 9 bases between the two ends. The CDR3 coding sequence is TGCAGTGCTAGAGATCCCAGGGTCTACAATGAGCAGTTCTTC. It yields the protein CSARDPRVYNEQFF.

In its sample, this clonotype was seen a few times. CDR3 nucleotides: TGTGCCAGCAGCTTATCCGCGGACAGCCTCAGGGCAGATACGCAGTATTTT. This translates into CASSLSADSLRADTQYF. This sequence joins TRBV2 and TRBJ2-3, with D perhaps TRBD1 (6 bases). The ends were cut back, 6 bases at V and 4 bases at J, with 23 bases in the middle. The CDR3 spans 17 residues. The germline V gene has CDR1 SNHLY and CDR2 FYNNEI.

This clonotype was detected many times. The CDR3 spells CASSSSYEQYF. DNA for the CDR3: TGTGCCAGCAGCTCGTCCTACGAGCAGTACTTC. The V call is TRBV12-3 or TRBV12-4, the J call TRBJ2-7; D is uncertain. This CDR3 is built from 11 residues. The V end was cut by 6 bases, the J end by 1 base, with 4 bases between.

On this clonotype: The junction departs from the called germline gene at one end, perhaps through a read error. V is TRBV20-1 and J is TRBJ2-3; D is unclear. Germline CDR1 is DFQATT and CDR2 is SNEGSKA (reference sequence). This CDR3 has 11 amino acids. The CDR3 DNA reads as TGCAGTGATAGAGTGCGGGATACGCAGTATTTT. As protein: CSDRVRDTQYF.

This clonotype was recorded only once. The V call is TRBV10-2, the J call TRBJ1-5, with D possibly TRBD1 on 6 matching bases. The CDR3 covers 13 residues. CDR1 is WSHSY, CDR2 SAAADI, per germline. V lost 6 bases and J lost 3, with 9 bases in between. CDR3 in amino acids: CASRDSLNQPQHF. CDR3 nucleotide sequence: TGCGCCAGCAGGGACAGCCTCAATCAGCCCCAGCATTTT.

There are a few counts of this clonotype. The rearrangement joins TRBV7-2 to TRBJ2-7, with 7 bases that match TRBD1. The germline gives CDR1 SGHTA, CDR2 FQGNSA. CDR3 length: 13 residues. V gave up 8 bases and J gave up 6 bases; unmatched junction bases: 10. The CDR3 protein is CASSRDRGSEQYF. For the CDR3, the DNA is TGTGCCAGCTCCCGGGACAGAGGCTCCGAGCAGTACTTC.

Points on this clonotype: The junction departs from germline at one end; a sequencing error may be responsible. V usage is TRBV4-1 and J usage is TRBJ2-7; 10 nucleotides agree with TRBD2. The CDR3 consists of 14 residues. From germline, CDR1 is MGHRA and CDR2 YSYEKL. In DNA form, the CDR3 reads TGCGCCAGCAGCCAAGGGACTAGCGGTTACGAGCGGTACTTC. Translation gives CASSQGTSGYERYF.

This clonotype was counted a few times. The rearrangement links TRBV7-9 to TRBJ2-5; D is undetermined. V lost 2 bases and J lost 5, with 6 bases in between. The CDR3 totals 12 residues. Germline V gene data show CDR1 as SEHNR and CDR2 as FQNEAQ (reference sequence). The CDR3 is CASSLMGETQYF. The CDR3, as DNA: TGTGCCAGCAGCTTAATGGGGGAGACCCAGTACTTC.

The chain is built from TRBV28 and TRBJ2-7; 7 bases fit TRBD1. Germline lookup yields CDR1 MDHEN and CDR2 SYDVKM. The CDR3 covers 15 residues. The ends lost 2 bases at V and 4 bases at J; junction bases unmatched: 8. The CDR3 region is CASSLISGTAYEQYF. CDR3 sequence (DNA): TGTGCCAGCAGTTTAATTTCCGGGACAGCATACGAGCAGTACTTC. Looking up the rest from reference TRBV28 and TRBJ2-7 gives the full variable domain: DVKVTQSSRYLVKRTGEKVFLECVQDMDHENMFWYRQDPGLGLRLIYFSYDVKMKEKGDIPEGYSVSREKKERFSLILESASTNQTSMYLCASSLISGTAYEQYFGPGTRLTVT.

This clonotype turned up a few times. The rearrangement links TRBV20-1 to TRBJ2-4, with D uncertain. CDR1 is DFQATT and CDR2 is SNEGSKA in the germline V gene (reference sequence). Deletions cut 6 bases from V and 0 bases from J, with 12 bases between. CDR3 length equals 14 residues. The CDR3 sequence: CSATPGIAKNIQYF. The DNA for the CDR3 is TGCAGTGCCACCCCTGGAATAGCCAAAAACATTCAGTACTTC.

The chain recombines TRBV4-1 with TRBJ1-5; D remains ambiguous. CDR3 length: 17 residues. Trimming removed 0 bases from V and 0 bases from J, with 12 bases in between. Germline values: CDR1 MGHRA, CDR2 YSYEKL. DNA for the CDR3: TGCGCCAGCAGCCAAGATCGGGAAGGACGTAGCAATCAGCCCCAGCATTTT. It encodes CASSQDREGRSNQPQHF.

This clonotype was counted at least ten times. The CDR3 loop reads CASTRGRYNEQFF. The DNA for the CDR3 is TGTGCCAGCACTCGCGGGAGGTACAATGAGCAGTTCTTC. J is TRBJ2-1 and V is TRBV6-1, with TRBD2 matching 8 bases. The V gene's germline CDR1 is MNHNS and CDR2 SASEGT. This CDR3 comprises 13 residues. V shed 7 bases, J shed 4 bases, and the junction held 3 bases outside the gene matches.

This clonotype has just a few counts. V is TRBV20-1 and J is TRBJ1-1; 7 bases align to TRBD1. The CDR3 totals 11 residues. Per the germline V gene, CDR1 is DFQATT and CDR2 is SNEGSKA (reference sequence). CDR3 nucleotide sequence: TGCAGCGCAGGGGGTCACACTGAAGCTTTCTTT. This translates into CSAGGHTEAFF.

This clonotype has only a few counts. The chain recombines TRBV2 with TRBJ2-3, with 7 bases matching TRBD1. Germline CDR1 is SNHLY and CDR2 is FYNNEI. This CDR3 contains 12 residues. After removal of 7 bases from V and 4 bases from J, the junction contained 2 bases not matched to a gene. DNA of the CDR3: TGTGCCAGCATGCAGGGGGCAGATACGCAGTATTTT. This encodes CASMQGADTQYF.

This clonotype was picked up a small number of times. The chain is built from TRBV3-1 and TRBJ2-3; D not certain. Germline V lookup: CDR1 LGHDT, CDR2 YNNKEL (reference sequence). The CDR3 spans 12 residues. Trimming removed 1 base at V and 6 bases at J, with 5 bases between. This CDR3 is CASSQVIDTQYF. In DNA, the CDR3 is TGTGCCAGCAGCCAAGTTATCGATACGCAGTATTTT.

This chain uses TRBV28 with TRBJ2-3; weak D call: TRBD2 (6 bases). V was clipped by 4 bases and J by 6 bases, with 8 bases between them. The germline V gene encodes CDR1 MDHEN and CDR2 SYDVKM. The CDR3 runs to 12 residues. The CDR3 bases are TGTGCCAGCAGTTGGAGGGCCGATACGCAGTATTTT. Protein sequence: CASSWRADTQYF.

In this sample, this clonotype turned up a few times. The V gene is TRBV6-1, the J gene TRBJ2-7; TRBD2 matches at 10 bases. The germline V gene has CDR1 MNHNS and CDR2 SASEGT. With V trimmed by 7 bases and J by 2 bases, 2 bases remained unmatched. The CDR3 consists of 13 residues. CDR3 amino acids: CASTTSGTYEQYF. Written as DNA, the CDR3 is TGTGCCAGCACAACTAGCGGGACCTACGAGCAGTACTTC.

The chain has TRBV12-3 or TRBV12-4 and TRBJ2-7; D is unresolved. V dropped 5 bases and J dropped 3 bases, with 8 bases sitting between them. This CDR3 spans 12 amino acids. CDR3 loop: CASSPDDYEQYF. Here the CDR3 DNA reads TGTGCCAGCAGTCCAGACGACTACGAGCAGTACTTC.

The genes are TRBV6-2 or TRBV6-3 and TRBJ2-3, with 10 bases that match TRBD2. Germline V lookup: CDR1 MNHEY, CDR2 SVGEGT. The CDR3 sequence is 16 residues long. Trimming took 2 bases from V and 2 from J; bases not matched to a gene: 4. The CDR3 loop reads CASSYGTSVDTDTQYF. In nucleotides, the CDR3 is TGTGCCAGCAGTTACGGGACTAGCGTGGACACAGATACGCAGTATTTT.

Comment on this clonotype: One junction end disagrees with the germline gene, perhaps due to a read error. The V call is TRBV6-2 or TRBV6-3, the J call TRBJ2-5; D is possibly TRBD1 (5 bases). CDR3 length: 13 amino acids. The germline gives CDR1 MNHEY, CDR2 SVGEGT. CDR3 region: CASSREFQEAQYF. As DNA, the CDR3 is TGTGCCAGCTCCAGGGAATTCCAAGAGGCCCAGTACTTC.

CDR3 DNA: TGTGCCAGCAGCCCTGGACAGGTCGAGCAGTACTTC. Its protein product is CASSPGQVEQYF. The rearrangement uses TRBV7-8 and TRBJ2-7; 7 bases map to TRBD1. The CDR3 has 12 residues. J was trimmed by 6 bases and V by 5 bases; bases with no gene match: 4. From germline, CDR1 is SGHVS and CDR2 FQNEAQ.

This chain joins TRBV28 and TRBJ2-2; 7 positions match TRBD2. CDR1 and CDR2 (germline): MDHEN, SYDVKM. Trimming at V came to 5 bases and at J to 7 bases, leaving 16 bases not matched to a gene. The CDR3 sequence is 17 residues long. Here the CDR3 DNA reads TGTGCCAGCAGTACCCACCCCGGGGGAGGGCCGATCGGGGAGCTGTTTTTT. Translating it yields CASSTHPGGGPIGELFF.

This clonotype was observed a few times. This CDR3 is CASSLLSNGELFF. CDR3 in DNA: TGTGCCAGCAGCTTACTCTCAAACGGGGAGCTGTTTTTT. The gene calls are TRBV7-2 and TRBJ2-2; no firm D call. Trimming left V 2 bases short and J 7 bases short, with 8 bases between. The CDR3 has 13 residues. Germline V gene data show CDR1 as SGHTA and CDR2 as FQGNSA.

V and J are TRBV7-9 and TRBJ1-2; D gene ambiguous. Between the trimmed V and J ends, which lost 1 base and 2 bases, there was a span of 8 bases. The CDR3 sequence is 14 residues long. Germline CDR1 reads SEHNR; CDR2 reads FQNEAQ (reference sequence). The CDR3 coding sequence is TGTGCCAGCAGCTTAGACAGCATAAACTATGGCTACACCTTC. Its protein is CASSLDSINYGYTF.